This T cell receptor (beta chain) was profiled in a study of cytomegalovirus exposure and HLA in healthy donors. The PCR used 60 Vbeta and 13 Jbeta primers. The repertoire was sequenced with immunoSEQ multiplex PCR; TCRdb's copy has only in-frame clones and lacks some. The sample comprises hundreds of thousands of clones, roughly 91% of which are singletons, and about 1% rests with the top ten. Study observations and caveats: The study recorded 160 or so TCR beta chains that were cytomegalovirus-associated.

Germline loops: CDR1 SGHAT, CDR2 FQNNGV. J lost 4 bases, V lost 3 bases, and 8 bases had no gene match. The CDR3 sequence is 15 residues long. This clone has a single count. Its antigen is unknown. The chain is built from TRBV11-2 and TRBJ1-1; 7 bases align to TRBD1. The sample consisted of PBMCs. The receptor was derived from a young woman in good health and CMV-seronegative. The CDR3 loop reads CASSFDRASGTEAFF. For the CDR3, the DNA is TGTGCCAGCAGCTTCGACAGGGCTAGTGGCACTGAAGCTTTCTTT.